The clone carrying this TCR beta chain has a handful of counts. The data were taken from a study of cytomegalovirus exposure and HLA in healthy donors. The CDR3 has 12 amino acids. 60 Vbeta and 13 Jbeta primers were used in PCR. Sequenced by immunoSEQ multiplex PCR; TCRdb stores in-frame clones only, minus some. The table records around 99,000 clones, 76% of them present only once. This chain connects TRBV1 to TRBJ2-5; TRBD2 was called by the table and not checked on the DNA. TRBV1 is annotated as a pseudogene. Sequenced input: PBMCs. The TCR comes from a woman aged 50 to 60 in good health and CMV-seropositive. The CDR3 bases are TGCACCGCGGGGGGTCCTAAAGAGACCCAGTACTTC. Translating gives CTAGGPKETQYF.